This is a list of T cell receptor beta chains from one sample in a study of shared clonotypes between healthy human individuals. TCRdb's table, derived via immunoSEQ multiplex PCR, lists solely in-frame clones and lacks some. The sample has 760,000 or so clones; around 96% are singletons. The sample consisted of naive CD8+ T cells sorted from blood. These TCRs come from a man aged 25-40 years in good health. CDR3s include the opening cysteine and the closing phenylalanine or tryptophan. The order of the fields is CDR3 DNA, CDR3 protein, V gene, J gene, D gene, clone size. A D gene is named only where the DNA matches it firmly. Clone size, where shown, is once, few, many, or a class for clones that have expanded.

CDR3nt: TGCGCCAGCACCATAGACAGGGAGAGAGAAGCTTTCTTT; CDR3aa: CASTIDREREAFF; v_gene: TRBV5-1; j_gene: TRBJ1-1; d_gene: TRBD1; abundance: NA
CDR3nt: TGTGCCAGCAGCCATCCCTTAAGTGACGAGCAGTACTTC; CDR3aa: CASSHPLSDEQYF; v_gene: TRBV6-5; j_gene: TRBJ2-7; d_gene: NA; abundance: NA
CDR3nt: TGTGCCAGCACTTCCGGGGCGACAGCTAATGAGCAGTTCTTC; CDR3aa: CASTSGATANEQFF; v_gene: TRBV27; j_gene: TRBJ2-1; d_gene: NA; abundance: NA
CDR3nt: TGTGCCAGCAGCGTGATGTTGGGACCCGAAGGGAATGAGCAGTTCTTC; CDR3aa: CASSVMLGPEGNEQFF; v_gene: TRBV9; j_gene: TRBJ2-1; d_gene: NA; abundance: once
CDR3nt: TGTGCCAGCAGTTTTCTGGCAGGGGCGTCCTACGAGCAGTACTTC; CDR3aa: CASSFLAGASYEQYF; v_gene: TRBV28; j_gene: TRBJ2-7; d_gene: NA; abundance: NA
CDR3nt: TGCGCCAGCAGCTTTTCGGGTGCCTCAGGGGAAGAGACCCAGTACTTC; CDR3aa: CASSFSGASGEETQYF; v_gene: TRBV5-1; j_gene: TRBJ2-5; d_gene: NA; abundance: NA
CDR3nt: TGTGCCAGCAGTTCACCGTTCCGGGACAGGACTTTAGGCGAGCAGTACTTC; CDR3aa: CASSSPFRDRTLGEQYF; v_gene: TRBV28; j_gene: TRBJ2-7; d_gene: TRBD1; abundance: NA
CDR3nt: TGTGCCAGCAGCTTAAGGACTAGCGGGCCCACAGATACGCAGTATTTT; CDR3aa: CASSLRTSGPTDTQYF; v_gene: TRBV7-8; j_gene: TRBJ2-3; d_gene: TRBD2; abundance: NA
CDR3nt: TGTGCCAGCAGTCGACCGGAGACCCAGTACTTC; CDR3aa: CASSRPETQYF; v_gene: TRBV28; j_gene: TRBJ2-5; d_gene: NA; abundance: NA
CDR3nt: TGTGCCAGCAGTTTATCTGGACAGGGTACCTACGAGCAGTACTTC; CDR3aa: CASSLSGQGTYEQYF; v_gene: TRBV27; j_gene: TRBJ2-7; d_gene: TRBD1; abundance: NA
CDR3nt: TGCAGCGTTGACAGGGGAGCCTATGGCTACACCTTC; CDR3aa: CSVDRGAYGYTF; v_gene: TRBV29-1; j_gene: TRBJ1-2; d_gene: NA; abundance: once
CDR3nt: TGTGCCAGCAGTTTACCCACTAGCGGGGATTACTACAATGAGCAGTTCTTC; CDR3aa: CASSLPTSGDYYNEQFF; v_gene: TRBV28; j_gene: TRBJ2-1; d_gene: TRBD2; abundance: NA
CDR3nt: TGTGCCAGCAGTTCGGGGGGGAGCAATCAGCCCCAGCATTTT; CDR3aa: CASSSGGSNQPQHF; v_gene: TRBV6-5; j_gene: TRBJ1-5; d_gene: NA; abundance: NA
CDR3nt: TGTGCCAGCAGCTTAGACGGGCGGGGCAAGCAAGAGACCCAGTACTTC; CDR3aa: CASSLDGRGKQETQYF; v_gene: TRBV7-9; j_gene: TRBJ2-5; d_gene: NA; abundance: NA
CDR3nt: TGCGCCAGCAGCCCCCTCCCTGGGGGAGAAAGTAGGAATGAGCAGTTCTTC; CDR3aa: CASSPLPGGESRNEQFF; v_gene: TRBV5-1; j_gene: TRBJ2-1; d_gene: NA; abundance: NA
CDR3nt: TGTGCCAGCAGCTTAGAGGAGGGGACTGCTAACTATGGCTACACCTTC; CDR3aa: CASSLEEGTANYGYTF; v_gene: TRBV7-9; j_gene: TRBJ1-2; d_gene: NA; abundance: NA
CDR3nt: TGTGCCAGCAGCTTAAGTGGACAGGGGTTAGAGAAGCTGTTTTTT; CDR3aa: CASSLSGQGLEKLFF; v_gene: TRBV7-9; j_gene: TRBJ2-2; d_gene: TRBD1; abundance: NA
CDR3nt: TGTGCCAGTGGAGTCGGGGACACTGAAGCTTTCTTT; CDR3aa: CASGVGDTEAFF; v_gene: TRBV9; j_gene: TRBJ1-1; d_gene: NA; abundance: NA
CDR3nt: TGTGCCAGCAGCCCTTTCTCTGGGGCCAACGTCCTGACTTTC; CDR3aa: CASSPFSGANVLTF; v_gene: TRBV14; j_gene: TRBJ2-6; d_gene: NA; abundance: NA
CDR3nt: TGCAGCACCCCGGGACAGCGCTATCCTGGGGTATGGGAGACCCAGTACTTC; CDR3aa: CSTPGQRYPGVWETQYF; v_gene: TRBV29-1; j_gene: TRBJ2-5; d_gene: TRBD1; abundance: NA
CDR3nt: TGTGCCAGCAGTTGGGCGGGCTACGAGCAGTACTTC; CDR3aa: CASSWAGYEQYF; v_gene: TRBV6-5; j_gene: TRBJ2-7; d_gene: NA; abundance: NA
CDR3nt: TGTGCCAGCAGCCTAAGACAGGGAATGAACACTGAAGCTTTCTTT; CDR3aa: CASSLRQGMNTEAFF; v_gene: TRBV9; j_gene: TRBJ1-1; d_gene: TRBD1; abundance: NA
CDR3nt: TGCGCCAGCAGCCAAGTCTTTAGCTCTGGGGCCAACGTCCTGACTTTC; CDR3aa: CASSQVFSSGANVLTF; v_gene: TRBV4-1; j_gene: TRBJ2-6; d_gene: NA; abundance: NA
CDR3nt: TGTGCCAGCAGCTTGGAGGGTTCTCTGGGGGCCAACGTCCTGACTTTC; CDR3aa: CASSLEGSLGANVLTF; v_gene: TRBV5-5; j_gene: TRBJ2-6; d_gene: NA; abundance: NA
CDR3nt: TGCGCCAGCAGCCAAAGACTCTCGGTACAGGGATCCTACTATGGCTACACCTTC; CDR3aa: CASSQRLSVQGSYYGYTF; v_gene: TRBV4-3; j_gene: TRBJ1-2; d_gene: NA; abundance: NA
CDR3nt: TGTGCCAGCAGTGCCCAGGGCAGGGGAGGAGAGACCCAGTACTTC; CDR3aa: CASSAQGRGGETQYF; v_gene: TRBV6-4; j_gene: TRBJ2-5; d_gene: NA; abundance: NA
CDR3nt: TGCGCCAGCAGCCAAGAAGGGACTAGAGAATACGAGCAGTACTTC; CDR3aa: CASSQEGTREYEQYF; v_gene: TRBV4-1; j_gene: TRBJ2-7; d_gene: TRBD2; abundance: NA
CDR3nt: TGTGCCAGCAGTTTTGGGGGGGAGGGCACCTACGAGCAGTACTTC; CDR3aa: CASSFGGEGTYEQYF; v_gene: TRBV6-5; j_gene: TRBJ2-7; d_gene: TRBD2; abundance: NA
CDR3nt: TGTGCCAGCAGCTTAAATAGGGCGCTGGGGACTGAAGCTTTCTTT; CDR3aa: CASSLNRALGTEAFF; v_gene: TRBV7-9; j_gene: TRBJ1-1; d_gene: NA; abundance: NA